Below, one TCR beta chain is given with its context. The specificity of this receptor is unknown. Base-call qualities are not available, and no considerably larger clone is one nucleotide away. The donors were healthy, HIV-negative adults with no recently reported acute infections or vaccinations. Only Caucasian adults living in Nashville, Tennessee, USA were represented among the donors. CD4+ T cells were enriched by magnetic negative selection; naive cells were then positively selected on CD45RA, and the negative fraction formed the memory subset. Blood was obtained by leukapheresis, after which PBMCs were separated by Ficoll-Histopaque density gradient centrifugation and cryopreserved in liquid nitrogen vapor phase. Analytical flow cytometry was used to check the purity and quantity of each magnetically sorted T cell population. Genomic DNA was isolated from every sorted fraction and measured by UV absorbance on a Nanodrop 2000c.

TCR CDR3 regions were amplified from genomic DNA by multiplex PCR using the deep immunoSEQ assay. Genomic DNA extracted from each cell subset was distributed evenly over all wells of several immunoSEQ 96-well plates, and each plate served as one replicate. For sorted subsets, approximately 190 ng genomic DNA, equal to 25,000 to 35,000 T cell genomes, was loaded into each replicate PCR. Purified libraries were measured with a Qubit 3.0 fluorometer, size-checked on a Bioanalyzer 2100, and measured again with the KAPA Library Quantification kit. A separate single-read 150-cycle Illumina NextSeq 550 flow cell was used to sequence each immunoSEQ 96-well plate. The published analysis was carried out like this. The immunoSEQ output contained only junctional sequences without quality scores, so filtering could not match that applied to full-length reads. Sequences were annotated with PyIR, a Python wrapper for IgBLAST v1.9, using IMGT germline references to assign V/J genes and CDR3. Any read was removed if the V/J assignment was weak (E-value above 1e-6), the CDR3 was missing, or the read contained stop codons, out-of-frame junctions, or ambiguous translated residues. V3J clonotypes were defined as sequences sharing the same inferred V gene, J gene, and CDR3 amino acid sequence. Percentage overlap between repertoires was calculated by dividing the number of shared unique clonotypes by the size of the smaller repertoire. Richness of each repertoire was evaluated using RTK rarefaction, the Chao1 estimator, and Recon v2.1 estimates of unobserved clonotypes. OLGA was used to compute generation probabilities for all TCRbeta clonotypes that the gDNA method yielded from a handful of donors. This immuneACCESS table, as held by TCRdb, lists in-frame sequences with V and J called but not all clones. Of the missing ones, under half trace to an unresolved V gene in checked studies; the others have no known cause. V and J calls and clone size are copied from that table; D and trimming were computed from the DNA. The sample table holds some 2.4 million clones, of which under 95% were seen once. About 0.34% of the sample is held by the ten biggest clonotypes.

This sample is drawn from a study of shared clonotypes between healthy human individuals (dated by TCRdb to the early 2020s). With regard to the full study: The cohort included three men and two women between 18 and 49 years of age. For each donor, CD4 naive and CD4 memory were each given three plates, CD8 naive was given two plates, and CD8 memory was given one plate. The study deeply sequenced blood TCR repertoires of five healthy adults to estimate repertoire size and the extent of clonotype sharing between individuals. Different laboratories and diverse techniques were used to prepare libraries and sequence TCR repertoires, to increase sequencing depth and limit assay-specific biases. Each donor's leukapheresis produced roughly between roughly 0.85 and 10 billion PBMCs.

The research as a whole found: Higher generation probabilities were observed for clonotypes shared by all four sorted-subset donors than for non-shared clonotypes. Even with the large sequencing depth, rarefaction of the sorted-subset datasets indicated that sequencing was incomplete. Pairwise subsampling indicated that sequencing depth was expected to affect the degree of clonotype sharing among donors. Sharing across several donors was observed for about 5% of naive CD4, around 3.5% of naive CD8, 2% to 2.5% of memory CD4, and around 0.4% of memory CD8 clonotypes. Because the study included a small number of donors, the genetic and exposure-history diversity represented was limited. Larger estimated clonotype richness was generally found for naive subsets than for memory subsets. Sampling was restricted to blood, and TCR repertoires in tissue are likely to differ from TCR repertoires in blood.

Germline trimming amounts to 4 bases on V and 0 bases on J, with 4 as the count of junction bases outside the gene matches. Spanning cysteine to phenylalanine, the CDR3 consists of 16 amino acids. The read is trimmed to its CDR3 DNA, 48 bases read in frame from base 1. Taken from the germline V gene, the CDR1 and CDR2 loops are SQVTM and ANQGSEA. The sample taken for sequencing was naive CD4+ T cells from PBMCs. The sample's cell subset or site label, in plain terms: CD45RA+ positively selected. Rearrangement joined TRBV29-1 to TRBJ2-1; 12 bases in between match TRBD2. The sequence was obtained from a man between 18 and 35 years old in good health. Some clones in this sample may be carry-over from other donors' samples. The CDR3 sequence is CSVGVGLAGSYNEQFF. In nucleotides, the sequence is TGCAGCGTTGGGGTGGGACTAGCGGGCTCCTACAATGAGCAGTTCTTC.